These 23 T cell receptor beta chains share one sample of origin, sequenced in a study of blood T cell repertoires in COVID-19. Clones were sequenced by immunoSEQ multiplex PCR, and TCRdb holds only the in-frame ones, with some missing. This sample has around 70,000 clones; around 83% occur once, and the top ten carry over 4%. Source material: peripheral blood. The receptors were gathered from a man over 45 with acute or convalescent COVID-19.

The genes are TRBV7-2 and TRBJ1-2; 7 bases are shared with TRBD1. Germline CDR1 reads SGHTA; CDR2 reads FQGNSA. V gave up 4 bases and J gave up 7 bases; unmatched junction bases: 9. The CDR3 has 14 amino acids. The CDR3 DNA is TGTGCCAGCAGCTCGACCAGGGGGTTCTTTGGCTACACCTTC. Protein: CASSSTRGFFGYTF.

V and J are TRBV6-1 and TRBJ1-4; D gene ambiguous. CDR1 and CDR2 from the germline V gene are MNHNS and SASEGT. The CDR3 is made up of 16 amino acids. Trimming shortened V by 8 bases and J by 7 bases, and 23 bases separated the two germline ends. The CDR3 sequence is CASGAPEVWSGEKLFF. The CDR3 coding sequence is TGTGCCAGCGGTGCCCCCGAGGTGTGGAGTGGTGAAAAACTGTTTTTT.

The rearrangement links TRBV9 to TRBJ2-5; a weak D match, TRBD1 (5 bases). Germline CDR1 and CDR2: SGDLS and YYNGEE. V lost 4 bases and J 7 bases, leaving 23 bases between the germline ends. The CDR3 consists of 16 residues. This chain's CDR3 is CASSPTSRGGWRTQYF. The CDR3, as DNA: TGTGCCAGCAGCCCCACAAGTAGGGGTGGTTGGAGGACCCAGTACTTC.

This chain joins TRBV28 and TRBJ1-4; D is perhaps TRBD1 (5 bases). Trimming shortened V by 8 bases and J by 2 bases, and 18 bases separated the two germline ends. The CDR3 length is 16 residues. The germline V gene has CDR1 MDHEN and CDR2 SYDVKM. CDR3 in amino acids: CASGGVTWWTNEKLFF. The CDR3 DNA follows: TGTGCCAGCGGGGGGGTTACTTGGTGGACTAATGAAAAACTGTTTTTT.

This clone came up once. V gene TRBV30 combines with J gene TRBJ2-5, with TRBD2 matching 11 bases. CDR3 length equals 14 residues. The germline V gene has CDR1 GTSNPN and CDR2 SVGIG (reference sequence). V lost 5 bases and J lost 4; bases outside the gene matches: 6. The CDR3: CAWVLAGGGETQYF. CDR3 coding DNA: TGTGCCTGGGTTCTAGCGGGAGGAGGAGAGACCCAGTACTTC.

The chain's CDR3 is CASSLQQNTEAFF. CDR3 nucleotide sequence: TGCGCCAGCAGCCTCCAACAGAACACTGAAGCTTTCTTT. This chain joins TRBV5-1 and TRBJ1-1; D is unclear. The germline gives CDR1 SGHRS, CDR2 YFSETQ. The V and J ends lost 4 bases and 1 base respectively, with 8 bases between them. The CDR3 runs to 13 residues. Looking up the rest from reference TRBV5-1 and TRBJ1-1 gives the full variable domain: KAGVTQTPRYLIKTRGQQVTLSCSPISGHRSVSWYQQTPGQGLQFLFEYFSETQRNKGNFPGRFSGRQFSNSRSEMNVSTLELGDSALYLCASSLQQNTEAFFGQGTRLTVV.

There are a few counts of this clone. The chain combines TRBV5-1 with TRBJ1-2; 10 nucleotides align to TRBD1. The CDR3 loop spans 16 amino acids. Germline CDR1 and CDR2: SGHRS and YFSETQ. After removal of 2 bases from V and 4 bases from J, the junction contained 8 bases not matched to a gene. In DNA, the CDR3 is TGCGCCAGCAGCTTACGCCTGGGACAGGGGATCTATGGCTACACCTTC. Translating it yields CASSLRLGQGIYGYTF. Variable domain in full (rest from reference TRBV5-1 and TRBJ1-2): KAGVTQTPRYLIKTRGQQVTLSCSPISGHRSVSWYQQTPGQGLQFLFEYFSETQRNKGNFPGRFSGRQFSNSRSEMNVSTLELGDSALYLCASSLRLGQGIYGYTFGSGTRLTVV.

The chain recombines TRBV5-1 with TRBJ2-7; a weak D match, TRBD1 (5 bases). Germline-derived CDR1 and CDR2 are SGHRS and YFSETQ. Trimming took 4 bases from V and 5 from J, leaving 19 bases between them. The CDR3 runs 15 residues. The CDR3 DNA sequence: TGCGCCAGCAGCCCCCGGCAGGCAGGGCATCACGAGCAGTACTTC. This sequence encodes CASSPRQAGHHEQYF. The full variable domain, with the rest looked up from reference TRBV5-1 and TRBJ2-7, is KAGVTQTPRYLIKTRGQQVTLSCSPISGHRSVSWYQQTPGQGLQFLFEYFSETQRNKGNFPGRFSGRQFSNSRSEMNVSTLELGDSALYLCASSPRQAGHHEQYFGPGTRLTVT.

The chain carries TRBV11-2 and TRBJ1-3; D gene uncertain. Per the germline V gene, CDR1 is SGHAT and CDR2 is FQNNGV. The length of the CDR3 is 12 residues. The V end lost 10 bases, the J end lost 8 bases, and 15 bases lay between the germline ends. CDR3 nucleotide sequence: TGTGCCACCTCATCGGCAGCGGACACCATATATTTT. It yields the protein CATSSAADTIYF.

The chain uses TRBV5-1 and TRBJ2-1; TRBD1 is a possible D gene (5 bases). The CDR3 length is 15 residues. The ends were cut back, 6 bases at V and 0 bases at J, with 13 bases in the middle. Germline CDR1 is SGHRS and CDR2 is YFSETQ. The CDR3 nucleotides are TGCGCCAGCACCCCGACAGCTAGCTCCTACAATGAGCAGTTCTTC. Translation gives CASTPTASSYNEQFF.

This chain connects TRBV16 to TRBJ1-5, with 10 positions matching TRBD1. J gave up 1 base and V 4 bases, and 4 bases lay outside the gene matches. Germline V CDR1 and CDR2: KGHSY, FQNENV. This CDR3 spans 16 amino acids. CDR3 protein: CASSRPGQGSNQPQHF. CDR3 coding DNA: TGTGCCAGCAGCCGGCCGGGACAGGGGAGCAATCAGCCCCAGCATTTT.

The rearrangement joins TRBV9 to TRBJ2-4; a possible D gene is TRBD2 (6 bases). Trimming pared 0 bases from V and 7 bases from J, leaving 14 bases between. The CDR3 covers 15 residues. Germline-derived CDR1 and CDR2 are SGDLS and YYNGEE. CDR3 bases: TGTGCCAGCAGCGTAGTAGGGGACCGGGAGAACATTCAGTACTTC. Protein product: CASSVVGDRENIQYF.

The genes are TRBV5-6 and TRBJ2-1, with 9 bases identical to TRBD2. The CDR3 totals 13 residues. V lost 1 base, J lost 15 bases, and 8 bases stayed unmatched. CDR1 and CDR2 (germline): SGHDT, YYEEEE. Here the CDR3 DNA reads TGTGCCAGCAGCTTGCGGCTAGCGGGAAAGGGGTTCTTC. Translation gives CASSLRLAGKGFF. The full variable domain, its missing parts supplied by reference TRBV5-6 and TRBJ2-1, is DAGVTQSPTHLIKTRGQQVTLRCSPKSGHDTVSWYQQALGQGPQFIFQYYEEEERQRGNFPDRFSGHQFPNYSSELNVNALLLGDSALYLCASSLRLAGKGFFGPGTRLTVL.

The chain has TRBV7-9 and TRBJ2-7; 9 positions match TRBD1. The CDR3 spans 16 residues. Germline trimming cut 7 bases from V and 1 base from J; bases unmatched to any gene: 11. Germline lookup yields CDR1 SEHNR and CDR2 FQNEAQ (reference sequence). The CDR3 nucleotides read TGTGCCAGCACTTCCGAGGGGACAGGGAGGTCCTACGAGCAGTACTTC. Its protein is CASTSEGTGRSYEQYF.

The rearrangement joins TRBV2 to TRBJ1-2; the D is unclear. Germline V gene sequence: CDR1 SNHLY, CDR2 FYNNEI. The V and J ends lost 0 bases and 6 bases respectively, with 8 bases between them. The CDR3 loop spans 13 amino acids. CDR3 DNA sequence: TGTGCCAGCAGTGAAGCTCGTTCGGATGGCTACACCTTC. As protein: CASSEARSDGYTF.

The chain couples TRBV19 to TRBJ2-1, with 8 positions matching TRBD1. There are 14 residues in the CDR3. The J segment lost 4 bases and the V segment lost 5 bases, leaving 4 bases of the junction unmatched. CDR1 is LNHDA, CDR2 SQIVND, per germline (reference sequence). CDR3 protein: CASSATGEYNEQFF. For the CDR3, the DNA is TGTGCCAGTAGTGCGACAGGGGAGTACAATGAGCAGTTCTTC.

The sample holds one count of this clone. This chain connects TRBV7-8 to TRBJ2-5; tentative D call: TRBD1 (6 bases). With 3 bases removed from V and 4 bases from J, the gap between germline ends came to 12 bases. This CDR3 is built from 14 residues. Germline CDR1 is SGHVS and CDR2 is FQNEAQ. CDR3 in DNA: TGTGCCAGCAGCTTTGGACCACAGGGAGAGACCCAGTACTTC. Its protein is CASSFGPQGETQYF.

The J gene is TRBJ2-4, the V gene TRBV2; D possibly corresponds to TRBD1 (6 bases). The CDR3 runs 14 residues. V lost 4 bases, J lost 6 bases, and 13 bases lay in between. Germline CDR1 is SNHLY and CDR2 is FYNNEI. The CDR3 DNA follows: TGTGCCAGCAGTGTCGGGACATTCGGAAACATTCAGTACTTC. Translated, it gives CASSVGTFGNIQYF.

The chain recombines TRBV11-2 with TRBJ1-6; the D gene is possibly TRBD1 (6 bases). The V end lost 4 bases, the J end lost 9 bases, and 19 bases lay between the germline ends. Looked up from germline, CDR1 is SGHAT and CDR2 is FQNNGV. The CDR3 contains 16 residues. CDR3 loop: CASSSGTGWEGSPLHF. The CDR3 DNA reads TGTGCCAGCAGCTCGGGAACAGGGTGGGAAGGTTCACCCCTCCACTTT.

The rearrangement uses TRBV18 and TRBJ2-7; D not resolved. Germline lookup yields CDR1 KGHSH and CDR2 LQKENI. The CDR3 is made up of 14 amino acids. Trimming pared 1 base from V and 5 bases from J, leaving 12 bases between. CDR3 bases: TGTGCCAGCTCACCACGTCGGCAGGTCGACGAGCAGTACTTC. Translation gives CASSPRRQVDEQYF.

The rearrangement uses TRBV19 and TRBJ1-5; 7 positions agree with TRBD1. Germline CDR1 reads LNHDA; CDR2 reads SQIVND (reference sequence). The CDR3 runs to 15 residues. The ends lost 5 bases at V and 2 bases at J; junction bases unmatched: 6. The CDR3 reads CASSATGTGNQPQHF. The DNA for the CDR3 is TGTGCCAGTAGTGCAACCGGGACAGGCAATCAGCCCCAGCATTTT.

This chain connects TRBV7-9 to TRBJ1-1; D is unclear. The germline V and J ends were trimmed by 4 bases and 2 bases, with 8 bases remaining between them. CDR1 and CDR2 from the germline V gene are SEHNR and FQNEAQ (reference sequence). The CDR3 totals 13 residues. This CDR3 is CASSSLSNTEAFF. Here the CDR3 DNA reads TGTGCCAGCAGCTCCCTGAGTAACACTGAAGCTTTCTTT. Based on the CDR3 plus reference TRBV7-9 and TRBJ1-1, the full variable domain is DTGVSQNPRHKITKRGQNVTFRCDPISEHNRLYWYRQTLGQGPEFLTYFQNEAQLEKSRLLSDRFSAERPKGSFSTLEIQRTEQGDSAMYLCASSSLSNTEAFFGQGTRLTVV.

The rearrangement joins TRBV5-1 to TRBJ2-6, with a possible D match to TRBD1 (5 bases). V was clipped by 2 bases and J by 1 base, with 10 bases between them. The germline gives CDR1 SGHRS, CDR2 YFSETQ. The CDR3 extends over 16 amino acids. The CDR3 nucleotides read TGCGCCAGCAGCTTTGGCAGGGTGTCTGGGGCCAACGTCCTGACTTTC. It specifies CASSFGRVSGANVLTF. The entire variable domain, with the rest obtained from reference TRBV5-1 and TRBJ2-6, is as follows: KAGVTQTPRYLIKTRGQQVTLSCSPISGHRSVSWYQQTPGQGLQFLFEYFSETQRNKGNFPGRFSGRQFSNSRSEMNVSTLELGDSALYLCASSFGRVSGANVLTFGAGSRLTVL.